A single sample is the source of the 10 T cell receptor beta chains below, sequenced in a study of cytomegalovirus exposure and HLA in healthy donors. PCR involved 60 Vbeta and 13 Jbeta primers. The data were produced by immunoSEQ multiplex PCR, yet TCRdb's version contains in-frame clones alone and is incomplete. The sample lists some 110,000 clones; approximately 72% were seen once. What was sequenced was PBMCs. Receptors were obtained from a man in his thirties or forties in good health and CMV-seronegative.

This chain links TRBV2 with TRBJ1-5, with TRBD1 identical over 8 bases. CDR3 length equals 13 residues. Trimming took 5 bases from V and 13 from J; bases not matched to a gene: 10. CDR1 and CDR2 from the germline V gene are SNHLY and FYNNEI. The CDR3 protein is CASSPPGQGPQHF. In nucleotides, the CDR3 is TGTGCCAGCAGTCCGCCCGGACAGGGACCTCAGCATTTT.

This rearrangement joins TRBV5-4 to TRBJ1-1, with 8 bases matching TRBD1. Germline V gene lookup returns CDR1 SGHNT and CDR2 YYREEE (reference sequence). V was pared by 0 bases and J by 0 bases, with 4 bases of the junction left unmatched. The CDR3 contains 16 residues. The CDR3 loop reads CASSLGQGFMNTEAFF. DNA of the CDR3: TGTGCCAGCAGCTTGGGACAGGGGTTTATGAACACTGAAGCTTTCTTT.

V and J are TRBV29-1 and TRBJ2-1; 9 bases line up with TRBD2. Germline CDR1 reads SQVTM; CDR2 reads ANQGSEA. This CDR3 has 13 amino acids. V dropped 4 bases and J dropped 6; count of bases not matched to a gene: 4. The CDR3 DNA sequence: TGCAGCGTTGTGCGGGAGGGGGGCAATGAGCAGTTCTTC. It encodes CSVVREGGNEQFF.

The chain joins TRBV30 to TRBJ1-2; 7 bases are a match to TRBD1. Germline-derived CDR1 and CDR2 are GTSNPN and SVGIG (reference sequence). The CDR3 is made up of 14 amino acids. The ends lost 5 bases at V and 3 bases at J; junction bases unmatched: 9. CDR3 protein: CAWVPTGDHYGYTF. DNA for the CDR3: TGTGCCTGGGTACCAACAGGGGATCACTATGGCTACACCTTC.

The chain carries TRBV11-3 and TRBJ1-2; D unclear. CDR3 size: 17 residues. V lost 5 bases and J 2 bases, leaving 21 bases between the germline ends. Looked up from germline, CDR1 is SGHNT and CDR2 is YENEEA. In nucleotides, the CDR3 is TGTGCCAGCAGCCCCACCCCCAAGAGGGAGAACAACTATGGCTACACCTTC. Its protein is CASSPTPKRENNYGYTF.

The chain couples TRBV5-1 to TRBJ1-2; tentatively, D is TRBD1 (5 bases). The CDR3 loop spans 13 amino acids. V lost 4 bases and J 8 bases, leaving 15 bases between the germline ends. Germline V gene data show CDR1 as SGHRS and CDR2 as YFSETQ. The DNA of the CDR3 is TGCGCCAGCAGCCAGGTCCAGGGCAGCGGCTACACCTTC. Protein sequence: CASSQVQGSGYTF. Together with reference TRBV5-1 and TRBJ1-2, the CDR3 gives the full variable domain: KAGVTQTPRYLIKTRGQQVTLSCSPISGHRSVSWYQQTPGQGLQFLFEYFSETQRNKGNFPGRFSGRQFSNSRSEMNVSTLELGDSALYLCASSQVQGSGYTFGSGTRLTVV.

This chain links TRBV10-3 with TRBJ1-5; D is undetermined. The length of the CDR3 is 13 residues. In germline, CDR1 is ENHRY, CDR2 SYGVKD. Between the trimmed V and J ends, which lost 8 bases and 4 bases, there was a span of 12 bases. The CDR3 nucleotides are TGTGCCATCGCGTCGGCGGCAAATCAGCCCCAGCATTTT. As protein: CAIASAANQPQHF.

The chain has TRBV5-1 and TRBJ2-4; 7 bases align to TRBD1. The CDR3 loop spans 21 amino acids. CDR1 SGHRS and CDR2 YFSETQ come from the germline V gene. V dropped 0 bases and J dropped 0; count of bases not matched to a gene: 18. CDR3 amino acids: CASSLANRPIPGQLAKNIQYF. The DNA for the CDR3 is TGCGCCAGCAGCTTGGCCAACCGCCCCATACCGGGACAGCTAGCCAAAAACATTCAGTACTTC. Drawing the rest from reference TRBV5-1 and TRBJ2-4, the complete variable domain is KAGVTQTPRYLIKTRGQQVTLSCSPISGHRSVSWYQQTPGQGLQFLFEYFSETQRNKGNFPGRFSGRQFSNSRSEMNVSTLELGDSALYLCASSLANRPIPGQLAKNIQYFGAGTRLSVL.

With regard to this clone: No conserved phenylalanine or tryptophan ends this CDR3, so it is likely a read error. CDR3 in amino acids: CASSPGVTEAFV. The CDR3 coding sequence is TGCGCCAGCAGTCCAGGGGTGACTGAAGCTTTCGTT. This chain connects TRBV5-1 to TRBJ1-1; tentatively, D is TRBD1 (6 bases). Germline lookup yields CDR1 SGHRS and CDR2 YFSETQ. This CDR3 has 12 amino acids. Trimming cost V 5 bases and J 5 bases, with 10 bases left between them.

The chain has TRBV11-2 and TRBJ2-5; TRBD2 matches 9 bases. Germline V gene lookup returns CDR1 SGHAT and CDR2 FQNNGV. The CDR3 spans 17 residues. J lost 3 bases, V lost 1 base, and 9 bases had no gene match. As DNA, the CDR3 is TGTGCCAGCAGCTTAGCTTTGCGGGGGGGCGGTGAAGAGACCCAGTACTTC. Translating gives CASSLALRGGGEETQYF.